A single sample is the source of the 8 T cell receptor beta chains below, sequenced in a study of cytomegalovirus exposure and HLA in healthy donors (dated by TCRdb to the late 2010s). To prepare the library, the immunoSEQ multiplex PCR assay was applied. A mixture of 60 forward primers for TCR Vbeta segments and 13 reverse primers for TCR Jbeta segments was used in the multiplex PCR. The immuneACCESS repertoire file appears here via TCRdb, limited to in-frame rearrangements. These files lack a portion of the clones; in checked studies, under half of the deficit traces to unresolved V genes, and the cause of the others is not known. The sample includes approximately 100,000 clones, with about 74% observed a single time. The top ten clonotypes cover about 4.9% of the sample. Sequencing input: PBMCs. These receptors all stem from a young woman in good health and CMV-seropositive.

The chain has TRBV18 and TRBJ2-1; a possible D gene is TRBD2 (6 bases). CDR1 and CDR2 from the germline V gene are KGHSH and LQKENI. The V gene lost 6 bases and the J gene lost 8 bases, with 20 bases spanning the gap. The CDR3 spans 15 residues. The CDR3 region is CASSPDTGGTDEQFF. In DNA form, the CDR3 reads TGTGCCAGCTCCCCTGATACTGGGGGGACGGATGAGCAGTTCTTC.

This clone was observed a few times. J is TRBJ1-1 and V is TRBV7-2; maybe TRBD1 (5 bases). V was clipped by 6 bases and J by 10 bases, with 12 bases between them. This CDR3 is 11 amino acids long. CDR1 is SGHTA and CDR2 is FQGNSA in the germline V gene. The CDR3 DNA is TGTGCCAGCAGATCAGGGTTAGGAGCTTTCTTT. It is translated as CASRSGLGAFF. Supplemented by reference TRBV7-2 and TRBJ1-1, the full variable domain reads GAGVSQSPSNKVTEKGKDVELRCDPISGHTALYWYRQSLGQGLEFLIYFQGNSAPDKSGLPSDRFSAERTGGSVSTLTIQRTQQEDSAVYLCASRSGLGAFFGQGTRLTVV.

This chain uses TRBV28 with TRBJ2-7; 7 positions match TRBD1. V trimming: 8 bases; J trimming: 5 bases; junction bases outside the gene matches: 6. The germline V gene encodes CDR1 MDHEN and CDR2 SYDVKM. The CDR3 loop spans 12 amino acids. The CDR3 sequence is CASGTDRHEQYF. For the CDR3, the DNA is TGTGCCAGCGGGACAGATAGGCACGAGCAGTACTTC.

The chain carries TRBV18 and TRBJ2-7; 7 positions agree with TRBD2. The CDR3 is made up of 14 amino acids. The V and J ends lost 3 bases and 4 bases, in that order; junction bases with no gene match: 6. The germline V gene has CDR1 KGHSH and CDR2 LQKENI. CDR3 sequence: CASSPGGEKYEQYF. CDR3 bases: TGTGCCAGCTCACCTGGGGGGGAGAAATACGAGCAGTACTTC.

The chain recombines TRBV10-3 with TRBJ1-2, with 7 nucleotides matching TRBD1. The V segment lost 6 bases and the J segment 4 bases; nucleotides outside the gene matches: 14. The CDR3 is 16 amino acids. Germline lookup yields CDR1 ENHRY and CDR2 SYGVKD. The CDR3 region is CAIRYTQGIDAYGYTF. CDR3 DNA: TGTGCCATCAGGTATACACAGGGGATCGATGCCTATGGCTACACCTTC.

This clone has more than one count but fewer than ten. This chain uses TRBV5-4 with TRBJ2-7; D is perhaps TRBD1 (7 bases). Germline CDR1 and CDR2: SGHNT and YYREEE (reference sequence). The CDR3 extends over 13 amino acids. V lost 4 bases to trimming and J lost 2 bases, with 10 bases between them. The CDR3 DNA follows: TGTGCCAGCAGCGCGGGACAGACCTACGAGCAGTACTTC. This translates into CASSAGQTYEQYF. Full variable domain (missing parts from reference TRBV5-4 and TRBJ2-7): ETGVTQSPTHLIKTRGQQVTLRCSSQSGHNTVSWYQQALGQGPQFIFQYYREEENGRGNFPPRFSGLQFPNYSSELNVNALELDDSALYLCASSAGQTYEQYFGPGTRLTVT.

This sequence joins TRBV28 and TRBJ2-5; 8 positions agree with TRBD1. Germline CDR1 is MDHEN and CDR2 is SYDVKM. CDR3 size: 14 residues. V lost 1 base to trimming and J lost 3 bases; unmatched junction nucleotides: 1. This CDR3 is CASSLLDREETQYF. For the CDR3, the DNA is TGTGCCAGCAGTTTATTGGACAGGGAAGAGACCCAGTACTTC.

The CDR3 DNA is TGTGCCAGCATTAGACAGATGAACACTGAAGCTTTCTTT. Protein product: CASIRQMNTEAFF. The rearrangement uses TRBV28 and TRBJ1-1, with D possibly TRBD1 on 5 matching bases. The germline V and J ends were trimmed by 7 bases and 0 bases, with 9 bases remaining between them. Germline V gives CDR1 MDHEN, CDR2 SYDVKM. This CDR3 contains 13 residues.